The clone carrying this T cell receptor (beta chain) was observed a few times. Its target is unknown. This entry is derived from a study of CD8 T cells in ankylosing spondylitis. Study results and limitations: Both synovial fluid and blood in reactive arthritis had previously been reported to carry some motif variants. Blood of patients with ankylosing spondylitis appeared to be characterized by a TCR beta motif of fewer than 10 highly homologous variants. The study looked at matched synovial fluid samples from ankylosing spondylitis patients. Disease-linked clones were reported to be significantly enriched there. Disease-linked clones displayed a CD8+ phenotype and appeared relatively rarely in peripheral blood.

Molecular-barcoded quantitative 5'-RACE produced these TCR beta libraries. Using its own MiXCR run on the 5' RACE reads, TCRdb lists one record per CDR3 protein. Of tens of thousands of distinct CDR3 sequences in the sample, roughly 9% were seen once. This CDR3 contains 16 residues. Germline CDR1 MNHNS, CDR2 SASEGT. After removal of 3 bases from V and 1 base from J, the junction contained 8 bases not matched to a gene. Specimen: blood, either unsorted or a sorted T cell fraction (not recorded which). The chain combines TRBV6-1 with TRBJ1-2; TRBD1 matches at 7 bases. The receptor was derived from a male donor with ankylosing spondylitis. The CDR3, as DNA: TGTGCCAGCAGTGAGACGACAGGGAACCTTAACTATGGCTACACCTTC. Translated: CASSETTGNLNYGYTF.